The clone carrying this T cell receptor beta chain has only a few counts. Its antigen remains unidentified. This sample's treatment: oral pan-JAK inhibitor, 5-10 mg twice daily. It was cDNA, reverse transcribed from extracted RNA, that served as the sequencing template. Method: immunoSEQ multiplex PCR; TCRdb's copy keeps in-frame clones and lacks some. The table lists roughly 210,000 clones, 40% to 55% of them singletons. The sample originates from a study of CD8+ T cells in alopecia areata. Findings of the study overall: Higher clonality was seen in lesional scalp than in normal scalp, especially in alopecia totalis/universalis.

V was clipped by 5 bases and J by 5 bases; unmatched bases: 10. This CDR3 has 15 residues. CDR1 is SGHTA and CDR2 is FQGTGA in the germline V gene. The J gene is TRBJ2-3, the V gene TRBV7-3; TRBD1 agrees at 7 bases. The specimen was CD4+ T cells sorted from blood, collected at approximately week 37, from a patient treated with tofacitinib. The receptor was derived from a human donor with alopecia areata. The CDR3 loop is CASSIQTGQGDTQYF. Written as DNA, the CDR3 is TGTGCCAGCAGCATCCAGACAGGGCAGGGAGATACGCAGTATTTT.